The 29 T cell receptor beta chains listed next were all sequenced from one sample in a study of T cell changes during pregnancy in multiple sclerosis. Some clones are missing from TCRdb's copy, which holds only in-frame ones; the method was immunoSEQ multiplex PCR. Among under 80,000 clones listed, roughly 92% were seen once. The specimen was peripheral blood, collected after pregnancy. These receptors were taken from a female donor in good health, enrolled as a control in a pregnancy study.

The chain employs TRBV4-2 and TRBJ1-5; D is uncertain. CDR3 length: 15 amino acids. The V gene's germline CDR1 is LGHNA and CDR2 YNFKEQ. V was pared by 0 bases and J by 6 bases, with 12 bases between. CDR3 protein: CASSQEAGSTQPQHF. DNA of the CDR3: TGTGCCAGCAGCCAAGAAGCCGGGTCAACTCAGCCCCAGCATTTT.

The chain carries TRBV7-2 and TRBJ1-4; D may be TRBD1 (6 bases). The V and J ends lost 5 bases and 8 bases respectively, with 15 bases between them. The CDR3 extends over 14 amino acids. In germline, CDR1 is SGHTA, CDR2 FQGNSA. The CDR3 region has the DNA TGTGCCAGCAGCCCCGGGGGGCAGGGGGAAAAACTGTTTTTT. Amino acids: CASSPGGQGEKLFF.

The chain is built from TRBV5-6 and TRBJ2-1; 14 bases align to TRBD2. The CDR3 spans 14 residues. From germline, CDR1 is SGHDT and CDR2 YYEEEE. J gave up 14 bases and V 2 bases, and 6 bases lay outside the gene matches. The CDR3 nucleotides read TGTGCCAGCAGCTTCGAGGGGACTAGCGGGGGTGAGTTCTTC. This codes for CASSFEGTSGGEFF.

This clone was picked up one time. The chain combines TRBV28 with TRBJ2-1, with 7 bases fitting TRBD1. V lost 6 bases and J lost 4; bases outside the gene matches: 9. Germline-derived CDR1 and CDR2 are MDHEN and SYDVKM. This CDR3 comprises 15 residues. The CDR3 loop reads CASSDRTGPYNEQFF. In DNA, the CDR3 is TGTGCCAGCAGCGATAGGACAGGACCTTACAATGAGCAGTTCTTC.

This chain connects TRBV18 to TRBJ1-1; 7 bases agree with TRBD1. Per germline, CDR1 KGHSH and CDR2 LQKENI. V lost 5 bases and J lost 6; bases outside the gene matches: 6. The length of the CDR3 is 13 residues. DNA of the CDR3: TGTGCCAGCTCATCAGGGGACAGTTCTGAAGCTTTCTTT. Its translation: CASSSGDSSEAFF. Using reference TRBV18 and TRBJ1-1 for the parts outside the CDR3, the full variable domain is NAGVMQNPRHLVRRRGQEARLRCSPMKGHSHVYWYRQLPEEGLKFMVYLQKENIIDESGMPKERFSAEFPKEGPSILRIQQVVRGDSAAYFCASSSGDSSEAFFGQGTRLTVV.

This sequence joins TRBV7-9 and TRBJ2-7; no reliable D call. The V end lost 4 bases, the J end lost 1 base, and 14 bases lay between the germline ends. This CDR3 contains 15 residues. Germline CDR1 and CDR2: SEHNR and FQNEAQ (reference sequence). The CDR3 loop reads CASSSLGRNSYEQYF. The DNA for the CDR3 is TGTGCCAGCAGCTCCCTGGGCAGGAATTCCTACGAGCAGTACTTC.

The count of this clone is one. This rearrangement joins TRBV2 to TRBJ1-4; D call uncertain. V lost 4 bases and J lost 7, with 10 bases in between. Germline V CDR1 and CDR2: SNHLY, FYNNEI. This CDR3 region has 13 residues. The CDR3 nucleotides read TGTGCCAGCAGTGTACTGTCGCCTGAAAAACTGTTTTTT. It specifies CASSVLSPEKLFF.

V and J are TRBV2 and TRBJ2-4, with 9 bases that match TRBD1. Germline assignment: CDR1 SNHLY and CDR2 FYNNEI. After removal of 7 bases from V and 6 bases from J, the junction contained 10 bases not matched to a gene. This CDR3 is built from 15 residues. CDR3 coding DNA: TGTGCCAGCACCCAGGGACAGGGCCGATCAAACATTCAGTACTTC. Amino acids: CASTQGQGRSNIQYF.

V and J are TRBV21-1 and TRBJ2-7; the D call in the table, TRBD1, was not verified against the DNA. TRBV21-1 is a pseudogene segment. This CDR3 region has 15 residues. This chain's CDR3 is CASSNLTGNLGEQYF. DNA for the CDR3: TGTGCCAGCAGCAACCTGACAGGGAATCTTGGCGAGCAGTACTTC.

In DNA form, the CDR3 reads TGTGCCAGCAGCCGATCAGGGATTCGGTCACCCCTCCACTTT. Amino acids: CASSRSGIRSPLHF. V gene TRBV14 combines with J gene TRBJ1-6, with D possibly being TRBD1 (5 bases). Between the trimmed V and J ends, which lost 4 bases and 10 bases, there was a span of 14 bases. The germline V gene has CDR1 SGHDN and CDR2 FVKESK. The CDR3 extends over 14 amino acids. The full variable domain, completed using reference TRBV14 and TRBJ1-6, is EAGVTQFPSHSVIEKGQTVTLRCDPISGHDNLYWYRRVMGKEIKFLLHFVKESKQDESGMPNNRFLAERTGGTYSTLKVQPAELEDSGVYFCASSRSGIRSPLHFGNGTRLTVT.

This chain joins TRBV30 and TRBJ1-4; 8 bases line up with TRBD1. J was trimmed by 5 bases and V by 2 bases; bases with no gene match: 4. This CDR3 has 14 amino acids. Germline V gives CDR1 GTSNPN, CDR2 SVGIG (reference sequence). The chain's CDR3 is CAWSTGQGNEKLFF. In DNA form, the CDR3 reads TGTGCCTGGAGTACTGGACAGGGAAATGAAAAACTGTTTTTT.

Only one count was recorded for this clone. This chain joins TRBV6-1 and TRBJ1-5; D may be TRBD1 (5 bases). In germline, CDR1 is MNHNS, CDR2 SASEGT. The CDR3 covers 14 residues. The V end lost 4 bases, the J end lost 2 bases, and 9 bases lay between the germline ends. CDR3 sequence reads: CASSVQGGNQPQHF. The CDR3 DNA reads as TGTGCCAGCAGTGTCCAGGGTGGCAATCAGCCCCAGCATTTT.

The chain combines TRBV12-2 with TRBJ2-2; TRBD2, the D gene given by the table, was not confirmed from the DNA. TRBV12-2 is an annotated pseudogene. The CDR3 length is 18 residues. The CDR3 bases are TGTGCAAGTCGCTCACCCAAGTTGCGGGGGGGAAACACCGGGGAGCTGTTTTTT. The encoded protein is CASRSPKLRGGNTGELFF.

The chain carries TRBV5-1 and TRBJ1-6, with D possibly being TRBD1 (5 bases). V lost 0 bases and J lost 4, with 17 bases in between. The CDR3 totals 18 residues. The V gene's germline CDR1 is SGHRS and CDR2 YFSETQ. The CDR3 region has the DNA TGCGCCAGCAGCTTGGCCGGGACTCGCGTGACTTATAATTCACCCCTCCACTTT. The encoded protein is CASSLAGTRVTYNSPLHF.

This chain links TRBV5-5 with TRBJ2-7; the D gene is possibly TRBD2 (6 bases). Per the germline V gene, CDR1 is SGHKS and CDR2 is YYEKEE (reference sequence). CDR3 size: 13 residues. V dropped 1 base and J dropped 2 bases, with 7 bases sitting between them. CDR3 sequence reads: CASSLSGAYEQYF. Written as DNA, the CDR3 is TGTGCCAGCAGCTTGTCGGGGGCCTACGAGCAGTACTTC. The variable domain in full, completed from reference TRBV5-5 and TRBJ2-7, reads DAGVTQSPTHLIKTRGQQVTLRCSPISGHKSVSWYQQVLGQGPQFIFQYYEKEERGRGNFPDRFSARQFPNYSSELNVNALLLGDSALYLCASSLSGAYEQYFGPGTRLTVT.

The chain uses TRBV15 and TRBJ2-7; the match to TRBD1 covers 10 bases. The CDR3 runs to 16 residues. J gave up 5 bases and V 8 bases, and 15 bases lay outside the gene matches. CDR1 and CDR2 (germline): LNHNV, YYDKDF (reference sequence). The CDR3 region has the DNA TGTGCCACCCTAGATTACGCGGGACAGGGGAGTAACGAGCAGTACTTC. Residues: CATLDYAGQGSNEQYF.

This clone was seen more than once but under ten times. The V and J genes are TRBV10-3 and TRBJ2-1; 10 bases agree with TRBD1. Per germline, CDR1 ENHRY and CDR2 SYGVKD. The CDR3 runs 13 residues. V shed 10 bases and J 4 bases; nucleotides not matched to a gene: 4. CDR3: CATRTGGYNEQFF. The CDR3, as DNA: TGTGCCACCAGGACAGGGGGGTACAATGAGCAGTTCTTC.

The genes are TRBV5-1 and TRBJ2-1; TRBD2 might be the D (7 bases). V was trimmed by 0 bases and J by 8 bases, leaving 15 bases between them. The germline V gene has CDR1 SGHRS and CDR2 YFSETQ. This CDR3 comprises 15 residues. DNA for the CDR3: TGCGCCAGCAGCTTGGGAGGGGGAGGGCAGGATGAGCAGTTCTTC. Translation: CASSLGGGGQDEQFF. Full variable domain (rest looked up from reference TRBV5-1 and TRBJ2-1): KAGVTQTPRYLIKTRGQQVTLSCSPISGHRSVSWYQQTPGQGLQFLFEYFSETQRNKGNFPGRFSGRQFSNSRSEMNVSTLELGDSALYLCASSLGGGGQDEQFFGPGTRLTVL.

The V gene is TRBV19, the J gene TRBJ1-3; a possible D gene is TRBD1 (6 bases). CDR3 length: 12 residues. Germline CDR1 reads LNHDA; CDR2 reads SQIVND (reference sequence). The V end was cut by 10 bases, the J end by 3 bases, with 10 bases between. The CDR3 nucleotides are TGTGCCATTAGGGGGAGTGGAAACACCATATATTTT. This translates into CAIRGSGNTIYF.

V and J are TRBV27 and TRBJ2-5; the match to TRBD2 covers 8 bases. Germline V CDR1 and CDR2: MNHEY, SMNVEV (reference sequence). The CDR3 runs 13 residues. Trimming at V came to 4 bases and at J to 5 bases, leaving 3 bases not matched to a gene. This CDR3 is CASSSGGRETQYF. CDR3 nucleotides: TGTGCCAGCAGTTCGGGCGGGAGGGAGACCCAGTACTTC.

This clone has only a few counts. The chain links TRBV27 to TRBJ2-1; D unclear. There are 14 residues in the CDR3. Germline loops: CDR1 MNHEY, CDR2 SMNVEV (reference sequence). Trimming pared 6 bases from V and 8 bases from J, leaving 17 bases between. The CDR3 loop reads CASRLIESRDEQFF. The CDR3 nucleotides read TGTGCCAGCAGACTTATCGAGTCGCGTGATGAGCAGTTCTTC.

The CDR3 loop is CASSPGTYETGELFF. The CDR3, as DNA: TGCGCCAGCAGCCCCGGGACTTACGAGACCGGGGAGCTGTTTTTT. The chain joins TRBV4-3 to TRBJ2-2; tentatively, D is TRBD2 (6 bases). The ends were cut back, 4 bases at V and 5 bases at J, with 14 bases in the middle. The CDR3 covers 15 residues. Germline CDR1 reads LGHNA; CDR2 reads YSLEER.

This chain joins TRBV11-3 and TRBJ2-7; TRBD1 might be the D (6 bases). V was clipped by 3 bases and J by 0 bases, with 9 bases between them. There are 14 residues in the CDR3. CDR1 SGHNT and CDR2 YENEEA come from the germline V gene. The CDR3 coding sequence is TGTGCCAGCAGCTTGACGGACAGCTCCTACGAGCAGTACTTC. This codes for CASSLTDSSYEQYF.

CDR3 amino acids: CASSLGVLRGFSYEQYF. CDR3 nucleotides: TGTGCCAGCAGCTTAGGAGTACTGCGGGGGTTCTCCTACGAGCAGTACTTC. The chain uses TRBV7-9 and TRBJ2-7, with 7 bases lining up with TRBD2. CDR3 length: 17 amino acids. Trimming cost V 1 base and J 0 bases; bases outside gene matches: 9. Per germline, CDR1 SEHNR and CDR2 FQNEAQ (reference sequence).

The chain couples TRBV27 to TRBJ1-1; D perhaps matches TRBD1 (6 bases). The CDR3 has 13 residues. Germline V CDR1 and CDR2: MNHEY, SMNVEV (reference sequence). Deletions cut 3 bases from V and 8 bases from J, with 13 bases between. CDR3 region: CASSLGPGTEAFF. Here the CDR3 DNA reads TGTGCCAGCAGTTTGGGGCCCGGGACAGAAGCTTTCTTT.

The V and J genes are TRBV11-2 and TRBJ2-1, with 9 bases aligning to TRBD2. The CDR3 is 18 amino acids. Germline V lookup: CDR1 SGHAT, CDR2 FQNNGV. V lost 1 base and J lost 5; bases outside the gene matches: 12. This CDR3 reads CASSLGPLAGGGDNEQFF. The CDR3, as DNA: TGTGCCAGCAGCTTAGGGCCCTTGGCGGGAGGGGGGGACAATGAGCAGTTCTTC.

The chain is built from TRBV6-1 and TRBJ2-1, with 9 positions matching TRBD2. Trimming cost V 2 bases and J 0 bases; bases outside gene matches: 5. Germline CDR1 is MNHNS and CDR2 is SASEGT. CDR3 length: 17 residues. The chain's CDR3 is CASSESLSGSSYNEQFF. For the CDR3, the DNA is TGTGCCAGCAGTGAAAGCCTTAGCGGGAGCTCCTACAATGAGCAGTTCTTC.

DNA of the CDR3: TGTGCTAGTGGTTTAGCGTTAGCGGGGGCTTACCTTAGCACAGATACGCAGTATTTT. It yields the protein CASGLALAGAYLSTDTQYF. V is TRBV12-5 and J is TRBJ2-3, with TRBD2 identical over 9 bases. Losses at the gene ends were 3 bases for V and 0 bases for J; bases not matched to a gene: 13. Germline values: CDR1 LGHNT, CDR2 FRNRAP. The CDR3 spans 19 residues.

This sequence joins TRBV2 and TRBJ2-1; possibly TRBD2 for D (7 bases). Germline V lookup: CDR1 SNHLY, CDR2 FYNNEI. The CDR3 spans 17 residues. Deletions cut 7 bases from V and 7 bases from J, with 26 bases between. In DNA, the CDR3 is TGTGCCAGCATTAACCCGGCGGGGGCCACGGTTGTTAATGAGCAGTTCTTC. Residues: CASINPAGATVVNEQFF.